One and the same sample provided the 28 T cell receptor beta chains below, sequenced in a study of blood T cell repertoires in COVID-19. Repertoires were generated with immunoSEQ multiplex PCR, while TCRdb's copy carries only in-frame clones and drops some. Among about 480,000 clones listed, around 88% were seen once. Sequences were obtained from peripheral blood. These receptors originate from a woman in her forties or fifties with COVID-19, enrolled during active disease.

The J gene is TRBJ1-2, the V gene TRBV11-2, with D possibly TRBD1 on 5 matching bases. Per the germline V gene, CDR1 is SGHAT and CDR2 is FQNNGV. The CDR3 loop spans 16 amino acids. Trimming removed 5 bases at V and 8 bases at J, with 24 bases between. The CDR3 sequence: CASSDLSGTFGRGYTF. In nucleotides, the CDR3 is TGTGCCAGCAGCGACCTTTCTGGGACTTTCGGGCGAGGCTACACCTTC. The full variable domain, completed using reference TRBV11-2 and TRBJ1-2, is EAGVAQSPRYKIIEKRQSVAFWCNPISGHATLYWYQQILGQGPKLLIQFQNNGVVDDSQLPKDRFSAERLKGVDSTLKIQPAKLEDSAVYLCASSDLSGTFGRGYTFGSGTRLTVV.

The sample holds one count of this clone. The CDR3 nucleotides are TGTGCCATCAGTGAGACGAGGGCTGGAAACACCATATATTTT. This translates into CAISETRAGNTIYF. The V gene is TRBV10-3, the J gene TRBJ1-3; D is undetermined. Germline V gene data show CDR1 as ENHRY and CDR2 as SYGVKD. V lost 2 bases and J 2 bases, leaving 7 bases between the germline ends. The CDR3 is 14 residues long.

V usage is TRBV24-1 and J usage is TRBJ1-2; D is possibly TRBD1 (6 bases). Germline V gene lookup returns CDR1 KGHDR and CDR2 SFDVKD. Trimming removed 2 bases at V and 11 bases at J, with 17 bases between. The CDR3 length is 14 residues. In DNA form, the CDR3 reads TGTGCCACCAGTGATTCTGTCTTGGGGGGGCGTTACACCTTC. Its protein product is CATSDSVLGGRYTF.

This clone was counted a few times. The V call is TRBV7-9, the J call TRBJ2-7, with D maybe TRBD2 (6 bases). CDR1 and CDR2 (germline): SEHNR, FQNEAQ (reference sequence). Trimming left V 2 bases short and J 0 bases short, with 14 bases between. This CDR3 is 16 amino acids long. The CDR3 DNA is TGTGCCAGCAGCTTATCGGCGGGGTCTATCTCCTACGAGCAGTACTTC. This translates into CASSLSAGSISYEQYF.

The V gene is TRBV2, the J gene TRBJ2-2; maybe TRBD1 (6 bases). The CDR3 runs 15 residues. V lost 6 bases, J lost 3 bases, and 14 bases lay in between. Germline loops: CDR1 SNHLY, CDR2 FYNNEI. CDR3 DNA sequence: TGTGCCAGCAGAGGATCAGGGGCGGACACCGGGGAGCTGTTTTTT. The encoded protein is CASRGSGADTGELFF.

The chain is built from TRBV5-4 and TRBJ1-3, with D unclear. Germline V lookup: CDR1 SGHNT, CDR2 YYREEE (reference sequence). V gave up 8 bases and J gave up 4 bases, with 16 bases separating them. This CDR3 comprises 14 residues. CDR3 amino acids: CASAASPSGNTIYF. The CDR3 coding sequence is TGTGCCAGTGCCGCCAGTCCTTCGGGAAACACCATATATTTT.

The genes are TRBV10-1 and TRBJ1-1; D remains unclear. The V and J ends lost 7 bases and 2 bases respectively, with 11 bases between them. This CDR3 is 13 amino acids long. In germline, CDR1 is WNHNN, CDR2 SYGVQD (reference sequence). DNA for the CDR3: TGCGCCAGCAATGATCAGGTCAACACTGAAGCTTTCTTT. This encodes CASNDQVNTEAFF.

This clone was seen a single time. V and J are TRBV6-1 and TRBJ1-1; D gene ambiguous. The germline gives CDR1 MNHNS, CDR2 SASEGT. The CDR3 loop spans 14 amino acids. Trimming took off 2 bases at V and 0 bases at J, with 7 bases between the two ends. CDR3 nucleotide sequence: TGTGCCAGCAGTGAACCCGTTGTGAACACTGAAGCTTTCTTT. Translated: CASSEPVVNTEAFF.

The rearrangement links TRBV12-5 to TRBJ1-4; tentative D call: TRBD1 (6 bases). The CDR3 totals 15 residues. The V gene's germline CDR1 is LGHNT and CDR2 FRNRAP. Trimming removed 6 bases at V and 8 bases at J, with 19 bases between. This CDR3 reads CASGPSGGLEEKLFF. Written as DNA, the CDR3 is TGTGCTAGTGGCCCGAGCGGGGGGCTAGAAGAAAAACTGTTTTTT.

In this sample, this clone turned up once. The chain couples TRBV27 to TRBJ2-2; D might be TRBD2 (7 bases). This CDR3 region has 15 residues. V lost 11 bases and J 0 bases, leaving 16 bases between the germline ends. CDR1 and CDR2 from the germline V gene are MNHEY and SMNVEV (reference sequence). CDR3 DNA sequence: TGTGCCTCCAATTGGGGGGGGCCGAACACCGGGGAGCTGTTTTTT. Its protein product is CASNWGGPNTGELFF.

CDR3 protein: CASSVDGDKTDTQYF. For the CDR3, the DNA is TGTGCCAGCAGCGTAGACGGGGACAAGACAGATACGCAGTATTTT. V usage is TRBV9 and J usage is TRBJ2-3, with D perhaps matching TRBD1 (6 bases). V was shortened by 0 bases and J by 3 bases, with 11 bases between the two germline ends. Germline loops: CDR1 SGDLS, CDR2 YYNGEE. The CDR3 covers 15 residues.

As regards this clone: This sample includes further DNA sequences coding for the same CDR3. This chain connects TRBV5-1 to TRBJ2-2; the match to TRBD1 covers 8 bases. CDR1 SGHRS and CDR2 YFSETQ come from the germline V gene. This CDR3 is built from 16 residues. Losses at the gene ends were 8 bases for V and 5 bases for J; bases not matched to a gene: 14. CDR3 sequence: CASTEGQGARTGELFF. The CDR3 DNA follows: TGCGCCAGTACCGAGGGGCAGGGGGCAAGAACCGGGGAGCTGTTTTTT.

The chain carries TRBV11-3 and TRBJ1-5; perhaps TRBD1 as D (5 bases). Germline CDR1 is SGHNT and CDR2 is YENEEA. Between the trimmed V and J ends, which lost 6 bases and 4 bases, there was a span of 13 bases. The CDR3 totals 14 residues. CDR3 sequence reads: CASRTGEWNQPQHF. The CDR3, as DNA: TGTGCCAGCAGAACGGGGGAATGGAATCAGCCCCAGCATTTT. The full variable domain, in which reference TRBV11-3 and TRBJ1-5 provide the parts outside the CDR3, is EAGVVQSPRYKIIEKKQPVAFWCNPISGHNTLYWYLQNLGQGPELLIRYENEEAVDDSQLPKDRFSAERLKGVDSTLKIQPAELGDSAVYLCASRTGEWNQPQHFGDGTRLSIL.

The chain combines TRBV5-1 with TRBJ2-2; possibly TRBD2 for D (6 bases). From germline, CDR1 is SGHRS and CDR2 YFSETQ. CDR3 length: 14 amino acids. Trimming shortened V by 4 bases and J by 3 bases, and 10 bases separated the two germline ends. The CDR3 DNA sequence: TGCGCCAGCAGCGGGGGGACTTACACCGGGGAGCTGTTTTTT. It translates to CASSGGTYTGELFF.

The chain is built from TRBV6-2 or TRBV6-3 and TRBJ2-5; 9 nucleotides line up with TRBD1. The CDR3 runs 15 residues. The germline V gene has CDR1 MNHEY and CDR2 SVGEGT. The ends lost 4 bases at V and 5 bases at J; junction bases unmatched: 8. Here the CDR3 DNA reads TGTGCCAGCAGTTTCCCGGGACAGGGAGGGGAGACCCAGTACTTC. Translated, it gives CASSFPGQGGETQYF.

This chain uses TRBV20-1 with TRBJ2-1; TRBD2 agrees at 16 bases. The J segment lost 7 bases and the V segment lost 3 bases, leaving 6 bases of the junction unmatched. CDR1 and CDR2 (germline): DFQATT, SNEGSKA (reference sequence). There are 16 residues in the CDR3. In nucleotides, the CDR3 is TGCAGTGCTAGTGGGACTAGCGGGGGGGCCTTAAATGAGCAGTTCTTC. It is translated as CSASGTSGGALNEQFF.

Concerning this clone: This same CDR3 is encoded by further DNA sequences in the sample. CDR3 in amino acids: CASSPRTASYEQYF. The CDR3 DNA is TGTGCCAGCTCACCACGGACAGCTTCCTACGAGCAGTACTTC. This chain links TRBV18 with TRBJ2-7, with a possible D match to TRBD1 (6 bases). Looked up from germline, CDR1 is KGHSH and CDR2 is LQKENI. This CDR3 region has 14 residues. V lost 1 base and J lost 1, with 8 bases in between. Drawing the rest from reference TRBV18 and TRBJ2-7, the complete variable domain is NAGVMQNPRHLVRRRGQEARLRCSPMKGHSHVYWYRQLPEEGLKFMVYLQKENIIDESGMPKERFSAEFPKEGPSILRIQQVVRGDSAAYFCASSPRTASYEQYFGPGTRLTVT.

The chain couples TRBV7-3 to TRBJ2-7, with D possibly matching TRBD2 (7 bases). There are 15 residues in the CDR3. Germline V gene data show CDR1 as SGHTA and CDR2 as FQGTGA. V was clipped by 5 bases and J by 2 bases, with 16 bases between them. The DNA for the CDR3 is TGTGCCAGCAGCGCCGGCGGCGGGGGCACCTACGAGCAGTACTTC. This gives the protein CASSAGGGGTYEQYF.

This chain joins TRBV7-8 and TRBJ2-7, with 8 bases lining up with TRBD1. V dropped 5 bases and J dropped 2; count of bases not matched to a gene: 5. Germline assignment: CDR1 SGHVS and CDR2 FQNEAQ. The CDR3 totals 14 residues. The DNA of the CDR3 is TGTGCCAGCAGCCCCGGGACAGGACCCTACGAGCAGTACTTC. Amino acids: CASSPGTGPYEQYF.

CDR3 DNA: TGTGCCAGCAGTGTTGGGCGGGGAGGCGGTGGTGAAAAACTGTTTTTT. Translated, it gives CASSVGRGGGGEKLFF. The V call is TRBV6-1, the J call TRBJ1-4; D is unclear. From germline, CDR1 is MNHNS and CDR2 SASEGT. V was shortened by 4 bases and J by 7 bases, with 19 bases between the two germline ends. The CDR3 contains 16 residues.

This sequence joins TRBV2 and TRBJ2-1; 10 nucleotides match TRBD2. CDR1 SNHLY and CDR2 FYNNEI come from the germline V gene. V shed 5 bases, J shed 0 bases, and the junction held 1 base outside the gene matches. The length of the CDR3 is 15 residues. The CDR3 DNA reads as TGTGCCAGCAGTCAGCGGGGGGGCTCCTACAATGAGCAGTTCTTC. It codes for CASSQRGGSYNEQFF.

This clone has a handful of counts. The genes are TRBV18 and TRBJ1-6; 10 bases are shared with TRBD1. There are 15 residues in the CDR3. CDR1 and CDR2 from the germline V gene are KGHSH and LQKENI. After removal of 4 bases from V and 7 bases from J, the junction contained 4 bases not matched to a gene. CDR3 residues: CASSREGQGNSPLHF. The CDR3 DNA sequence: TGTGCCAGCTCACGGGAGGGACAGGGGAATTCACCCCTCCACTTT.

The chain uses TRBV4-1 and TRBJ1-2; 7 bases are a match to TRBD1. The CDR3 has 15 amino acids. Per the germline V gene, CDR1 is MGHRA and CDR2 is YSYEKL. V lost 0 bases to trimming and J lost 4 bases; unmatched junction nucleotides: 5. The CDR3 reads CASSQDKGAPYGYTF. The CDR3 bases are TGCGCCAGCAGCCAAGATAAGGGGGCTCCCTATGGCTACACCTTC.

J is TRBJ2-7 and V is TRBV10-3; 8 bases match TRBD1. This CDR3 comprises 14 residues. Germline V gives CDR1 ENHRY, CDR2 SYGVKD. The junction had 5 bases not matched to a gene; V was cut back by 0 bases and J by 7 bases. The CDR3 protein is CAISESPGQEEQYF. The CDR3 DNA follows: TGTGCCATCAGTGAGTCACCGGGACAGGAAGAGCAGTACTTC.

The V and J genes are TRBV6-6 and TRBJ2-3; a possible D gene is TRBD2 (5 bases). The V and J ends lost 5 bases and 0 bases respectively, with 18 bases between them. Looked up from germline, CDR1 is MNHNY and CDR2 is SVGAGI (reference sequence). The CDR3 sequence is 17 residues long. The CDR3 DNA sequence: TGTGCCAGCAGTCCCGACACCGGACGGACTAGCACAGATACGCAGTATTTT. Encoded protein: CASSPDTGRTSTDTQYF.

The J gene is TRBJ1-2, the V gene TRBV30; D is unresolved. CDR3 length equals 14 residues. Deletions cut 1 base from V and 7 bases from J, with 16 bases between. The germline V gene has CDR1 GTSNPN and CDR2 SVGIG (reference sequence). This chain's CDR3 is CAWSDALKSGGYTF. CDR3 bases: TGTGCCTGGAGTGACGCTCTGAAATCAGGTGGCTACACCTTC.

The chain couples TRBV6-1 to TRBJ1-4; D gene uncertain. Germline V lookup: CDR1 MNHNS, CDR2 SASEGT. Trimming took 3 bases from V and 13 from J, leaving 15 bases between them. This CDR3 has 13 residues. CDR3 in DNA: TGTGCCAGCAGTGAGGGCAGGCCCACTGGACTGTTTTTT. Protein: CASSEGRPTGLFF.

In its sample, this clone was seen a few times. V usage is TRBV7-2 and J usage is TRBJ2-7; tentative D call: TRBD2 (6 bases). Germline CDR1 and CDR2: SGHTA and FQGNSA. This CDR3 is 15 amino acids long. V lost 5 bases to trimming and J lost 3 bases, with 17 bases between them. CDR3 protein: CASSPPGGVNYEQYF. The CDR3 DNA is TGTGCCAGCAGCCCGCCGGGCGGGGTGAACTACGAGCAGTACTTC.